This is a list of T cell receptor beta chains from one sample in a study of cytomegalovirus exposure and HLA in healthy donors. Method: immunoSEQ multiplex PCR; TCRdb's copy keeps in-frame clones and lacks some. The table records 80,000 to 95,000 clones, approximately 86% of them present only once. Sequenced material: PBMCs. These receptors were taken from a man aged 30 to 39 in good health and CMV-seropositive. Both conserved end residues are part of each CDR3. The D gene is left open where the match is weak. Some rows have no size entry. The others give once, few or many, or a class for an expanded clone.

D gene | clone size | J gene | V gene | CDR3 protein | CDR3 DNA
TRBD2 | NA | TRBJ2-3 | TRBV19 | CASSISLAGSTDTQYF | TGTGCCAGTAGTATAAGCCTAGCGGGGAGCACAGATACGCAGTATTTT
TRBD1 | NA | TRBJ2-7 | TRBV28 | CAVPGQGYEQYF | TGTGCCGTCCCGGGACAGGGATACGAGCAGTACTTC
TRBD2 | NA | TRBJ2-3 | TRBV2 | CASTVGAGAGFTDTQYF | TGTGCCAGCACCGTCGGGGCGGGAGCGGGGTTCACAGATACGCAGTATTTT
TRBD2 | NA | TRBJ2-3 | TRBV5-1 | CASSLAPGTSGSTDTQYF | TGCGCCAGCAGCTTGGCACCCGGGACTAGCGGTAGCACAGATACGCAGTATTTT
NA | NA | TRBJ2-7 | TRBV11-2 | CASSLVDPRPSYEQYF | TGTGCCAGCAGCTTAGTTGATCCCAGGCCCTCCTACGAGCAGTACTTC
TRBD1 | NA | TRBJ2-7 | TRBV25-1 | CASSVGQGRNEQYF | TGTGCCAGCAGTGTCGGACAGGGTCGAAACGAGCAGTACTTC
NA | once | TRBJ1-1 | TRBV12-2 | CASRQGKGRAFF | TGTGCAAGTCGCCAGGGGAAGGGTAGGGCTTTCTTT
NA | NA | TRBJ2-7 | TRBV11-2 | CASSLGTAAYEQYF | TGTGCCAGCAGCTTAGGGACAGCCGCCTACGAGCAGTACTTC
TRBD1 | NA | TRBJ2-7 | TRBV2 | CASSEPPGQGVYEQYF | TGTGCCAGCAGTGAGCCCCCGGGACAGGGGGTCTACGAGCAGTACTTC
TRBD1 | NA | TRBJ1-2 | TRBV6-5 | CASSHYRGADYGYTF | TGTGCCAGCAGTCACTACAGGGGTGCTGACTATGGCTACACCTTC
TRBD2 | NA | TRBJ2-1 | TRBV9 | CASSVSSGRANEQFF | TGTGCCAGCAGCGTAAGTAGCGGGAGGGCTAATGAGCAGTTCTTC
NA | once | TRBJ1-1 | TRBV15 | CATSRENQGRTEAFF | TGTGCCACCAGCAGAGAAAATCAGGGCAGGACTGAAGCTTTCTTT
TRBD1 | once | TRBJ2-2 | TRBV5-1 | CASSSTGGNTGELFF | TGCGCCAGCAGCTCGACAGGGGGGAACACCGGGGAGCTGTTTTTT
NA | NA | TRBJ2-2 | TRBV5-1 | CASSFEEGTGELFF | TGCGCCAGCAGCTTCGAGGAGGGGACCGGGGAGCTGTTTTTT
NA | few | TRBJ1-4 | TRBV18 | CASSPSSSGSDEKLFF | TGTGCCAGCTCACCAAGTTCTTCGGGGTCGGATGAAAAACTGTTTTTT
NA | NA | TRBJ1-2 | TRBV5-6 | CASSQISGYGYTF | TGTGCCAGCAGTCAAATTTCCGGCTATGGCTACACCTTC
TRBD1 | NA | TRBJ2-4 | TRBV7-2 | CASSPNRGFSIQYF | TGTGCCAGCAGCCCAAACAGGGGGTTTAGCATTCAGTACTTC
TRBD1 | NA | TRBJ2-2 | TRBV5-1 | CASSLTGGKDTGELFF | TGCGCCAGCAGCTTGACAGGGGGCAAGGACACCGGGGAGCTGTTTTTT
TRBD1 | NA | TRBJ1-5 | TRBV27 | CASSLRQGTDQPQHF | TGTGCCAGCAGTTTACGACAGGGCACCGATCAGCCCCAGCATTTT
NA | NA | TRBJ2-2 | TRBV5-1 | CASSQPAGQGTGELFF | TGCGCCAGCAGCCAACCAGCGGGCCAAGGGACCGGGGAGCTGTTTTTT
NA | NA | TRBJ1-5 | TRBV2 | CASSPGVRQPQHF | TGTGCCAGCAGTCCAGGGGTTCGGCAGCCCCAGCATTTT
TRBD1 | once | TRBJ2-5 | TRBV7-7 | CASSLGQGVQETQYF | TGTGCTAGCAGCTTAGGCCAGGGGGTGCAAGAGACCCAGTACTTC
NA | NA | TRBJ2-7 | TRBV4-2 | CASSQEVGTGLYEQYF | TGTGCCAGCAGCCAAGAGGTTGGGACTGGACTCTACGAGCAGTACTTC
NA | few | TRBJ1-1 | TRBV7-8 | CASSLYVSSLNTEAFF | TGTGCCAGCAGCCTATACGTTTCCTCGCTGAACACTGAAGCTTTCTTT
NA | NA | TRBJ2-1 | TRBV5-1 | CASSLTPVNEQFF | TGCGCCAGCAGCTTGACCCCGGTCAATGAGCAGTTCTTC
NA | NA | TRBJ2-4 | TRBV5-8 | CASSLVAGATHKNIQYF | TGTGCCAGCAGCTTGGTTGCGGGGGCGACGCACAAAAACATTCAGTACTTC
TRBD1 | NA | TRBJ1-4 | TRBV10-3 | CAISPGGGVSEKLFF | TGTGCCATCAGTCCAGGGGGTGGTGTAAGTGAAAAACTGTTTTTT
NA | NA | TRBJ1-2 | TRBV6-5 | CASSLRQKRGYTF | TGTGCCAGCAGTCTGCGGCAAAAGAGGGGCTACACCTTC
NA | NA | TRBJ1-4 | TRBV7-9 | CASSLMEGSEKLFF | TGTGCCAGCAGCTTAATGGAGGGATCCGAAAAACTGTTTTTT
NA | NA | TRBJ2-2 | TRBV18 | CASSPLPIRLNWGELFF | TGTGCCAGCTCACCACTCCCCATTCGCCTAAACTGGGGGGAGCTGTTTTTT
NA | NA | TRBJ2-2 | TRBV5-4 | CASSLPSAGELFF | TGTGCCAGCAGCCTTCCTAGCGCCGGGGAGCTGTTTTTT
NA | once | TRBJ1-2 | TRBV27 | CASSSGATDSFGYTF | TGTGCCAGCAGTTCAGGGGCCACAGACTCTTTTGGCTACACCTTC
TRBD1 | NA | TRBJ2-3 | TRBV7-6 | CASSLQGARTDTQYF | TGTGCCAGCAGCCTACAGGGGGCTCGGACAGATACGCAGTATTTT
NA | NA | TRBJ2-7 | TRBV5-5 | CASSPGLPYEQYF | TGTGCCAGCAGCCCCGGGTTGCCCTACGAGCAGTACTTC
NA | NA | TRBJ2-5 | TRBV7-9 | CASSAGTAQETQYF | TGTGCCAGCAGCGCCGGTACAGCCCAAGAGACCCAGTACTTC
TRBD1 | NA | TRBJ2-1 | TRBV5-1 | CASSPGQGYNEQFF | TGCGCCAGCAGCCCCGGACAGGGCTACAATGAGCAGTTCTTC
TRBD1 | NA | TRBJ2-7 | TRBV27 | CASGQGASYEQYF | TGTGCCAGCGGACAGGGGGCCTCCTACGAGCAGTACTTC
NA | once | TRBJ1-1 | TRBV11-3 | CASSLGPGREAFF | TGTGCCAGCAGCTTAGGTCCCGGGAGAGAAGCTTTCTTT
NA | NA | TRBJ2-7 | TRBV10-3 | CAISEYEQYF | TGTGCCATCAGTGAGTACGAGCAGTACTTC
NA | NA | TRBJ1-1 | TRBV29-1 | CSAGTPGGTEAFF | TGCAGCGCCGGCACCCCCGGAGGGACTGAAGCTTTCTTT
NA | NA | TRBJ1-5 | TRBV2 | CASRDQSSGYNQPQHF | TGTGCCAGCAGGGACCAATCTTCAGGGTACAATCAGCCCCAGCATTTT
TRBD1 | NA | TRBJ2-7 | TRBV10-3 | CAIAEGQGPFYEQYF | TGTGCCATCGCCGAAGGACAGGGTCCTTTTTACGAGCAGTACTTC
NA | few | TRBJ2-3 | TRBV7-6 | CASSQGPQSDTQYF | TGTGCCAGCAGCCAGGGGCCCCAGAGCGATACGCAGTATTTT
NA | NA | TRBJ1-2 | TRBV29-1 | CSVEDRQTLSGYTF | TGCAGCGTTGAAGATCGACAAACGTTGAGTGGCTACACCTTC
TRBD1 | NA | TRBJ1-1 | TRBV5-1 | CASSTQGINTEAFF | TGCGCCAGCAGCACACAGGGGATTAACACTGAAGCTTTCTTT
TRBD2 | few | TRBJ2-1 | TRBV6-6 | CASRSTSGRGNEQFF | TGTGCCAGCAGATCGACTAGCGGGAGAGGGAATGAGCAGTTCTTC
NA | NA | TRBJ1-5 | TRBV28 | CASSDSTRNQPQHF | TGTGCCAGCAGTGACAGCACAAGGAATCAGCCCCAGCATTTT
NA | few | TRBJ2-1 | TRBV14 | CASSLINEQFF | TGTGCCAGCAGCCTCATCAATGAGCAGTTCTTC
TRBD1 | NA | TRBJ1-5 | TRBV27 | CASRQRAGGSQPQHF | TGTGCCAGCAGGCAACGGGCAGGGGGAAGTCAGCCCCAGCATTTT
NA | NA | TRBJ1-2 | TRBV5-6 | CASSLVAVMGYTF | TGTGCCAGCAGCTTGGTCGCAGTTATGGGCTACACCTTC
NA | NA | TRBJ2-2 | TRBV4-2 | CASSQLAGELFF | TGTGCCAGCAGCCAACTAGCCGGGGAGCTGTTTTTT
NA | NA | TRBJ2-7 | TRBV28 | CASSLVGGKTTYEQYF | TGTGCCAGCAGTTTAGTTGGCGGGAAGACAACCTACGAGCAGTACTTC